This T cell receptor beta chain originates from a study of T cells after yellow fever vaccination. Study findings and constraints: Though it reached lower strength, the secondary response hit its peak faster, day 5 versus 15. Subsequent booster samples again held most clones from primary vaccination (nearly 98% CD4, approximately 85% CD8). Clonotypes found in both CD4 and CD8 compartments made up a small share.

The table lists this clonotype with a few counts. Antigen unknown. The study made its TCR cDNA through 5'RACE template switching. That step introduced a universal primer site along with UMIs. TCRdb reanalysed the 5' RACE reads using MiXCR and keeps one entry per CDR3 protein. Found here are some 320,000 distinct CDR3 sequences, about 4% of them singletons; the top ten hold 20% to 25%. The source material was PBMCs, sampled 5 days after the yellow fever booster vaccination. The receptor comes from a man aged 18-30 years who received the YFV17D yellow fever vaccine.

CDR3 region: CASSWKGETQYF. DNA of the CDR3: TGTGCCAGCAGCTGGAAAGGAGAGACCCAGTACTTC. The chain combines TRBV7-9 with TRBJ2-5, with D hard to call. V was cut by 4 bases and J by 4 bases, with 7 bases left in between. The CDR3 has 12 amino acids. The germline gives CDR1 SEHNR, CDR2 FQNEAQ (reference sequence).